The 20 T cell receptor beta chains below come from one sample, sequenced in a study of shared clonotypes between healthy human individuals. The table came from immunoSEQ multiplex PCR; TCRdb's copy has only in-frame clones and leaves some out. The data contain almost 700,000 clones, about 91% of them singletons. Terminally differentiated effector memory CD45RA+ cells were left out of the naive CD8 fraction, which was CD45RO-negative and positively selected for CCR7. Specimen: naive CD8+ T cells sorted from blood. These receptors were taken from a man aged 25 to 40 in good health.

As for this clone: Additional DNA sequences in this sample encode the identical CDR3. The rearrangement uses TRBV27 and TRBJ2-1; 9 bases agree with TRBD2. CDR1 MNHEY and CDR2 SMNVEV come from the germline V gene (reference sequence). Losses at the gene ends were 5 bases for V and 6 bases for J; bases not matched to a gene: 8. This CDR3 contains 15 residues. The CDR3 DNA sequence: TGTGCCAGCAGTCCGGGGGTAGCGGGAGTCAATGAGCAGTTCTTC. Translating gives CASSPGVAGVNEQFF.

The V call is TRBV11-2, the J call TRBJ2-1; the match to TRBD2 covers 10 bases. Germline trimming cut 0 bases from V and 7 bases from J; bases unmatched to any gene: 9. The CDR3 extends over 17 amino acids. Germline-derived CDR1 and CDR2 are SGHAT and FQNNGV. The CDR3 region has the DNA TGTGCCAGCAGCTTAGACCTACTAGCGGGGAACTTTAATGAGCAGTTCTTC. It codes for CASSLDLLAGNFNEQFF. Full variable domain (outside the CDR3, taken from reference TRBV11-2 and TRBJ2-1): EAGVAQSPRYKIIEKRQSVAFWCNPISGHATLYWYQQILGQGPKLLIQFQNNGVVDDSQLPKDRFSAERLKGVDSTLKIQPAKLEDSAVYLCASSLDLLAGNFNEQFFGPGTRLTVL.

The CDR3 DNA follows: TGTGCCAGCAGTCGAACGCAGGGGGCCACAGATACGCAGTATTTT. Its translation: CASSRTQGATDTQYF. The chain couples TRBV28 to TRBJ2-3; 8 bases line up with TRBD1. V lost 5 bases, J lost 2 bases, and 6 bases stayed unmatched. The CDR3 runs 15 residues. Germline V lookup: CDR1 MDHEN, CDR2 SYDVKM.

The chain couples TRBV7-2 to TRBJ2-7; D gene unclear. CDR1 is SGHTA, CDR2 FQGNSA, per germline. V lost 5 bases, J lost 4 bases, and 12 bases lay in between. There are 13 residues in the CDR3. CDR3 amino acids: CASSPYSPYEQYF. DNA for the CDR3: TGTGCCAGCAGCCCATATTCCCCTTACGAGCAGTACTTC. The full variable domain, with the rest looked up from reference TRBV7-2 and TRBJ2-7, is GAGVSQSPSNKVTEKGKDVELRCDPISGHTALYWYRQSLGQGLEFLIYFQGNSAPDKSGLPSDRFSAERTGGSVSTLTIQRTQQEDSAVYLCASSPYSPYEQYFGPGTRLTVT.

This sequence joins TRBV27 and TRBJ2-7; perhaps TRBD1 as D (6 bases). CDR1 and CDR2 from the germline V gene are MNHEY and SMNVEV (reference sequence). Trimming left V 6 bases short and J 2 bases short, with 8 bases between. The CDR3 loop spans 12 amino acids. Written as DNA, the CDR3 is TGTGCCAGCAGGGGGGCGACCTACGAGCAGTACTTC. Translated, it gives CASRGATYEQYF.

This chain's CDR3 is CASSFTATGELFF. The CDR3 DNA follows: TGTGCCAGCAGTTTTACAGCCACCGGGGAGCTGTTTTTT. V usage is TRBV27 and J usage is TRBJ2-2; D unclear. This CDR3 has 13 residues. The V end lost 3 bases, the J end lost 4 bases, and 6 bases lay between the germline ends. Per germline, CDR1 MNHEY and CDR2 SMNVEV (reference sequence).

This clone has a single count. The chain joins TRBV5-4 to TRBJ2-7, with 7 bases that match TRBD2. The CDR3 contains 14 residues. Trimming cost V 9 bases and J 5 bases; bases outside gene matches: 14. The V gene's germline CDR1 is SGHNT and CDR2 YYREEE (reference sequence). The CDR3 region has the DNA TGTGCCACCCAGACGCCCGGACTAGGTCACGAGCAGTACTTC. Amino acids: CATQTPGLGHEQYF.

V gene TRBV15 combines with J gene TRBJ2-1; D is perhaps TRBD1 or TRBD2 (5 bases each). This CDR3 is 15 amino acids long. V gave up 0 bases and J gave up 2 bases, with 8 bases separating them. Germline V gene sequence: CDR1 LNHNV, CDR2 YYDKDF (reference sequence). Here the CDR3 reads CATSRDRGAYNEQFF. As DNA, the CDR3 is TGTGCCACCAGCAGAGATCGAGGGGCCTACAATGAGCAGTTCTTC.

The chain employs TRBV7-9 and TRBJ2-7; D may be TRBD1 or TRBD2 (5 bases each). CDR1 SEHNR and CDR2 FQNEAQ come from the germline V gene (reference sequence). The CDR3 length is 18 residues. With 4 bases removed from V and 2 bases from J, the gap between germline ends came to 24 bases. CDR3 loop: CASSSGADPGTPAYEQYF. For the CDR3, the DNA is TGTGCCAGCAGCTCCGGTGCGGACCCCGGGACCCCGGCCTACGAGCAGTACTTC.

The chain employs TRBV27 and TRBJ2-7; TRBD1 agrees at 8 bases. This CDR3 is built from 13 residues. The germline CDR1 and CDR2 sequences are MNHEY and SMNVEV (reference sequence). V shed 4 bases and J 6 bases; nucleotides not matched to a gene: 5. The CDR3 DNA reads as TGTGCCAGCAGTTCGGACAGGGTGGGCGAGCAGTACTTC. It translates to CASSSDRVGEQYF.

V usage is TRBV4-3 and J usage is TRBJ2-1; 11 bases match TRBD2. This CDR3 region has 16 residues. CDR1 LGHNA and CDR2 YSLEER come from the germline V gene. V dropped 0 bases and J dropped 6; count of bases not matched to a gene: 4. The CDR3 bases are TGCGCCAGCAGCCAAGAGGTTGGACTAGCGGGCAATGAGCAGTTCTTC. Translation gives CASSQEVGLAGNEQFF.

This chain joins TRBV19 and TRBJ1-2, with D perhaps TRBD1 (5 bases). The CDR3 is made up of 14 amino acids. Germline V gene lookup returns CDR1 LNHDA and CDR2 SQIVND (reference sequence). V lost 0 bases to trimming and J lost 6 bases, with 11 bases between them. The CDR3 spells CASSIDWGIDGYTF. The CDR3 bases are TGTGCCAGTAGTATAGATTGGGGGATTGATGGCTACACCTTC.

In this sample, this clone turned up once. The J gene is TRBJ2-1, the V gene TRBV19, with 10 bases that match TRBD2. Germline V CDR1 and CDR2: LNHDA, SQIVND (reference sequence). This CDR3 comprises 15 residues. V lost 2 bases to trimming and J lost 7 bases; unmatched junction nucleotides: 5. The chain's CDR3 is CASSITSGIANEQFF. The CDR3 nucleotides are TGTGCCAGTAGTATAACTAGCGGGATTGCAAATGAGCAGTTCTTC.

The genes are TRBV7-3 and TRBJ1-2, with 7 bases lining up with TRBD1. This CDR3 is 16 amino acids long. CDR1 SGHTA and CDR2 FQGTGA come from the germline V gene. V was clipped by 0 bases and J by 2 bases; unmatched bases: 6. CDR3 protein: CASSLTSPGGNYGYTF. The CDR3 coding sequence is TGTGCCAGCAGCTTAACTTCGCCAGGGGGAAACTATGGCTACACCTTC.

The J gene is TRBJ2-7, the V gene TRBV7-9; 10 bases map to TRBD2. Germline values: CDR1 SEHNR, CDR2 FQNEAQ (reference sequence). J lost 0 bases, V lost 4 bases, and 12 bases had no gene match. The CDR3 totals 18 residues. CDR3 region: CASSSWTSGRQSSYEQYF. CDR3 DNA: TGTGCCAGCAGCTCGTGGACTAGCGGACGACAAAGCTCCTACGAGCAGTACTTC. Drawing the rest from reference TRBV7-9 and TRBJ2-7, the complete variable domain is DTGVSQNPRHKITKRGQNVTFRCDPISEHNRLYWYRQTLGQGPEFLTYFQNEAQLEKSRLLSDRFSAERPKGSFSTLEIQRTEQGDSAMYLCASSSWTSGRQSSYEQYFGPGTRLTVT.

The CDR3 loop reads CASSQNTGDYGYTF. The CDR3, as DNA: TGCGCCAGCAGCCAAAACACAGGGGACTATGGCTACACCTTC. The chain is built from TRBV4-1 and TRBJ1-2; 7 bases are shared with TRBD1. The CDR3 is 14 amino acids. Germline lookup yields CDR1 MGHRA and CDR2 YSYEKL. J gave up 3 bases and V 2 bases, and 3 bases lay outside the gene matches.

This sequence joins TRBV28 and TRBJ1-5, with D possibly being TRBD1 (5 bases). V shed 3 bases and J shed 8 bases, with 17 bases lying between them. Germline V lookup: CDR1 MDHEN, CDR2 SYDVKM. The CDR3 extends over 15 amino acids. CDR3 in DNA: TGTGCCAGCAGTTTTATGGCCTCAGGGAGAAAGCCCCAGCATTTT. Translation: CASSFMASGRKPQHF.

The chain employs TRBV5-5 and TRBJ2-1, with 9 bases identical to TRBD2. V was clipped by 4 bases and J by 7 bases; unmatched bases: 3. The CDR3 has 13 residues. Germline-derived CDR1 and CDR2 are SGHKS and YYEKEE (reference sequence). In DNA form, the CDR3 reads TGTGCCAGCAGCGGTAGCGGGAGAAATGAGCAGTTCTTC. Amino acids: CASSGSGRNEQFF.

This clone was seen a single time. V gene TRBV19 combines with J gene TRBJ1-5; tentatively, D is TRBD1 (6 bases). This CDR3 has 16 residues. V lost 7 bases and J 5 bases, leaving 21 bases between the germline ends. Germline V gives CDR1 LNHDA, CDR2 SQIVND (reference sequence). The CDR3 reads CASKLSTGRVYQPQHF. The CDR3 coding sequence is TGTGCCAGTAAATTGTCGACAGGCCGGGTGTATCAGCCCCAGCATTTT.

This chain joins TRBV9 and TRBJ2-7; 10 bases agree with TRBD1. CDR1 and CDR2 (germline): SGDLS, YYNGEE. J gave up 4 bases and V 1 base, and 5 bases lay outside the gene matches. CDR3 length equals 15 residues. The DNA of the CDR3 is TGTGCCAGCAGCGTATGGGGACAGGGGTGGTACGAGCAGTACTTC. Its translation: CASSVWGQGWYEQYF.